These 29 T cell receptor beta chains were sequenced from one sample in a study of identical twins (TCRdb year 2016). Library construction relied on 5' RACE. The sequencing machine was an Illumina HiSeq 2000. Starting from the raw public reads, TCRdb applied fastp trimming at Q25, assembled clones with MiXCR and retained in-frame beta chains. When rows share a CDR3 protein, they turn into one entry using the most common DNA and genes. For this sample the table gives around 490,000 distinct CDR3 sequences, of which 14% were detected only once. Approximately 1% of the sample rests with the top ten. This sample was also put to use in a study of yellow fever vaccine responses in identical twins.

Sequenced material: CD4+ T cells sorted from blood. The receptor set was obtained from a woman aged 18-29 years in good health.

The sample holds a few counts of this clonotype. The genes are TRBV29-1 and TRBJ1-2; 10 bases fit TRBD1. With V trimmed by 3 bases and J by 8 bases, 9 bases remained unmatched. Germline assignment: CDR1 SQVTM and CDR2 ANQGSEA. CDR3 length: 14 amino acids. This CDR3 is CSVDPGQGTRGYTF. The CDR3 region has the DNA TGCAGCGTTGATCCGGGACAGGGGACACGGGGCTACACCTTC. The whole variable domain, filled in from reference TRBV29-1 and TRBJ1-2, reads SAVISQKPSRDICQRGTSLTIQCQVDSQVTMMFWYRQQPGQSLTLIATANQGSEATYESGFVIDKFPISRPNLTFSTLTVSNMSPEDSSIYLCSVDPGQGTRGYTFGSGTRLTVV.

This chain uses TRBV7-3 with TRBJ2-3; no clear D. V lost 4 bases and J lost 3, with 8 bases in between. This CDR3 is built from 13 residues. Germline V gene lookup returns CDR1 SGHTA and CDR2 FQGTGA. Written as DNA, the CDR3 is TGTGCCAGCAGCTCATTAACAACAGATACGCAGTATTTT. Translation: CASSSLTTDTQYF.

There are a few counts of this clonotype. The rearrangement uses TRBV5-5 and TRBJ2-1, with D unclear. The germline V and J ends were trimmed by 1 base and 9 bases, with 8 bases remaining between them. Germline-derived CDR1 and CDR2 are SGHKS and YYEKEE (reference sequence). This CDR3 comprises 12 residues. CDR3 DNA: TGTGCCAGCAGCTTGAGCTCGGCTGAGCAGTTCTTC. It translates to CASSLSSAEQFF.

The chain links TRBV7-2 to TRBJ2-2; D is uncertain. The CDR3 spans 15 residues. Trimming cost V 6 bases and J 2 bases, with 13 bases left between them. Germline values: CDR1 SGHTA, CDR2 FQGNSA. The CDR3 coding sequence is TGTGCCAGCAGATCGGCAGTCCTTAACACCGGGGAGCTGTTTTTT. Translation: CASRSAVLNTGELFF.

This clonotype showed up just a few times. The chain links TRBV28 to TRBJ2-2; D is unclear. V gave up 6 bases and J gave up 7 bases, with 9 bases separating them. The CDR3 extends over 12 amino acids. The germline V gene encodes CDR1 MDHEN and CDR2 SYDVKM. CDR3 DNA sequence: TGTGCCAGCAGACAAAGGAACGGGGAGCTGTTTTTT. It specifies CASRQRNGELFF.

In this sample, this clonotype turned up many times. J is TRBJ2-2 and V is TRBV20-1; 7 bases line up with TRBD1. Germline CDR1 is DFQATT and CDR2 is SNEGSKA (reference sequence). V shed 5 bases and J 5 bases; nucleotides not matched to a gene: 5. The CDR3 spans 13 residues. The CDR3 DNA follows: TGCAGTGCTTCAGGGGGTAGGACCGGGGAGCTGTTTTTT. Its translation is CSASGGRTGELFF.

This clonotype has more than one count but fewer than ten. J is TRBJ1-4 and V is TRBV5-1; D is ambiguous. The CDR3 is made up of 15 amino acids. Germline CDR1 SGHRS, CDR2 YFSETQ. V gave up 4 bases and J gave up 0 bases, with 10 bases separating them. The CDR3 sequence: CASSGDGSTNEKLFF. The CDR3 DNA reads as TGCGCCAGCAGCGGCGACGGTTCAACTAATGAAAAACTGTTTTTT.

The CDR3 loop is CASSSTGTGGTGELFF. CDR3 DNA sequence: TGTGCCAGCAGTAGCACCGGGACAGGGGGCACCGGGGAGCTGTTTTTT. The rearrangement joins TRBV28 to TRBJ2-2; 11 bases are shared with TRBD1. Trimming at V came to 5 bases and at J to 4 bases, leaving 6 bases not matched to a gene. The germline V gene has CDR1 MDHEN and CDR2 SYDVKM. The CDR3 is 16 residues long.

This chain joins TRBV5-5 and TRBJ2-1, with D unclear. Germline loops: CDR1 SGHKS, CDR2 YYEKEE (reference sequence). The CDR3 contains 15 residues. V shed 4 bases and J shed 1 base, with 12 bases lying between them. Here the CDR3 DNA reads TGTGCCAGCAGCCCATGGCATGAATCCTACAATGAGCAGTTCTTC. The encoded protein is CASSPWHESYNEQFF.

The gene calls are TRBV28 and TRBJ2-7; the D is unclear. The V end was cut by 6 bases, the J end by 4 bases, with 13 bases between. This CDR3 region has 13 residues. Germline CDR1 MDHEN, CDR2 SYDVKM. CDR3 region: CASRVMTKYEQYF. The CDR3 DNA sequence: TGTGCCAGCAGGGTAATGACAAAGTACGAGCAGTACTTC.

This clonotype was counted ten times or more. V is TRBV20-1 and J is TRBJ1-1, with D unresolved. CDR1 and CDR2 from the germline V gene are DFQATT and SNEGSKA (reference sequence). Trimming took 5 bases from V and 0 from J, leaving 19 bases between them. The CDR3 runs to 16 residues. The CDR3 bases are TGCAGTGCTCGACTCCTGAGGAGGACTATGAACACTGAAGCTTTCTTT. Translation gives CSARLLRRTMNTEAFF.

This clonotype was recorded a few times. The V and J genes are TRBV12-3 or TRBV12-4 and TRBJ1-4; D ambiguous. The CDR3 is 14 residues long. The V end was cut by 2 bases, the J end by 8 bases, with 12 bases between. Written as DNA, the CDR3 is TGTGCCAGCAGTTTACTGGGCGCCGGAGAAAAACTGTTTTTT. It encodes CASSLLGAGEKLFF.

In its sample, this clonotype was seen many times. This rearrangement joins TRBV7-2 to TRBJ2-7; the match to TRBD1 covers 9 bases. Germline trimming cut 6 bases from V and 4 bases from J; bases unmatched to any gene: 4. Germline CDR1 reads SGHTA; CDR2 reads FQGNSA. The CDR3 is 13 amino acids. CDR3 coding DNA: TGTGCCAGCAGAGGGACAGGGCGTTACGAGCAGTACTTC. It yields the protein CASRGTGRYEQYF.

The gene calls are TRBV5-5 and TRBJ2-3; D possibly corresponds to TRBD1 (5 bases). The CDR3 length is 13 residues. The V and J ends lost 7 bases and 0 bases respectively, with 9 bases between them. The germline V gene has CDR1 SGHKS and CDR2 YYEKEE (reference sequence). The CDR3 here is CASGPGSTDTQYF. CDR3 in DNA: TGTGCCAGCGGCCCAGGGAGCACAGATACGCAGTATTTT.

This clonotype was observed a few times. V and J are TRBV28 and TRBJ2-7; D perhaps matches TRBD1 (5 bases). The CDR3 consists of 14 residues. The V end lost 3 bases, the J end lost 4 bases, and 13 bases lay between the germline ends. Germline CDR1 reads MDHEN; CDR2 reads SYDVKM. The CDR3 sequence: CASSFAGSAYEQYF. DNA of the CDR3: TGTGCCAGCAGTTTTGCAGGGTCGGCTTACGAGCAGTACTTC.

The V and J genes are TRBV28 and TRBJ2-3; 7 nucleotides match TRBD1. Germline V gives CDR1 MDHEN, CDR2 SYDVKM. The J segment lost 4 bases and the V segment lost 4 bases, leaving 11 bases of the junction unmatched. CDR3 size: 16 residues. The CDR3 DNA reads TGTGCCAGCAGTTCCCTTCCGACAGGGACCCCAGATACGCAGTATTTT. Its protein product is CASSSLPTGTPDTQYF.

This clonotype came up a few times. The rearrangement uses TRBV6-2 or TRBV6-3 and TRBJ2-6, with D uncertain. Germline CDR1 and CDR2: MNHEY and SVGEGT. The CDR3 extends over 12 amino acids. V was cut by 7 bases and J by 4 bases, with 5 bases left in between. The CDR3 loop is CASTQGANVLTF. DNA for the CDR3: TGTGCCAGCACCCAGGGGGCCAACGTCCTGACTTTC.

The V and J genes are TRBV24-1 and TRBJ2-1; no clear D gene. Germline CDR1 KGHDR, CDR2 SFDVKD. CDR3 length: 13 residues. V shed 7 bases and J shed 5 bases, with 11 bases lying between them. This CDR3 reads CATRRPDNNEQFF. In DNA form, the CDR3 reads TGTGCCACCAGGAGGCCCGATAACAATGAGCAGTTCTTC.

This clonotype was picked up a small number of times. The J gene is TRBJ1-5, the V gene TRBV7-9; TRBD1 aligns across 8 bases. After removal of 5 bases from V and 5 bases from J, the junction contained 5 bases not matched to a gene. This CDR3 contains 14 residues. CDR1 is SEHNR, CDR2 FQNEAQ, per germline (reference sequence). The CDR3: CASSQQGGDQPQHF. As DNA, the CDR3 is TGTGCCAGCAGCCAACAGGGGGGGGATCAGCCCCAGCATTTT.

The chain joins TRBV19 to TRBJ1-2; TRBD1 aligns across 8 bases. The V gene end was trimmed by 3 bases and the J gene end by 3 bases; junction bases not matched to a gene: 0. The CDR3 runs 13 residues. Germline lookup yields CDR1 LNHDA and CDR2 SQIVND (reference sequence). The CDR3 sequence: CASSMDRDYGYTF. The CDR3 nucleotides are TGTGCCAGTAGTATGGACAGGGACTATGGCTACACCTTC.

The rearrangement joins TRBV12-3 or TRBV12-4 to TRBJ1-6; unclear D gene. Trimming shortened V by 1 base and J by 9 bases, and 10 bases separated the two germline ends. The CDR3 runs to 14 residues. This CDR3 reads CASSLGRVGSPLHF. Here the CDR3 DNA reads TGTGCCAGCAGTTTAGGACGGGTTGGTTCACCCCTCCACTTT.

This clonotype was recorded at least ten times. V and J are TRBV3-1 and TRBJ2-1, with a weak D call TRBD2 (5 bases). V was clipped by 4 bases and J by 4 bases, with 14 bases between them. This CDR3 is 15 amino acids long. Germline V lookup: CDR1 LGHDT, CDR2 YNNKEL (reference sequence). In DNA, the CDR3 is TGTGCCAGCAGCCTTCGAGGTGGGGAGTACAATGAGCAGTTCTTC. Its translation: CASSLRGGEYNEQFF.

This clonotype was counted ten times or more. The J gene is TRBJ1-1, the V gene TRBV9; 7 bases align to TRBD1. CDR3 length: 16 amino acids. The V segment lost 4 bases and the J segment 1 base; nucleotides outside the gene matches: 10. Germline CDR1 and CDR2: SGDLS and YYNGEE. The CDR3 sequence: CASSPSPGQKNTEAFF. The CDR3 bases are TGTGCCAGCAGCCCAAGCCCGGGACAGAAGAACACTGAAGCTTTCTTT.

The genes are TRBV29-1 and TRBJ1-1, with 12 bases aligning to TRBD1. The CDR3 sequence is 15 residues long. CDR1 and CDR2 from the germline V gene are SQVTM and ANQGSEA. V shed 6 bases, J shed 5 bases, and the junction held 10 bases outside the gene matches. CDR3 in amino acids: CSVLTRDRGRTEAFF. CDR3 bases: TGCAGCGTCCTTACCCGGGACAGGGGGCGTACTGAAGCTTTCTTT. Full variable domain (missing parts from reference TRBV29-1 and TRBJ1-1): SAVISQKPSRDICQRGTSLTIQCQVDSQVTMMFWYRQQPGQSLTLIATANQGSEATYESGFVIDKFPISRPNLTFSTLTVSNMSPEDSSIYLCSVLTRDRGRTEAFFGQGTRLTVV.

The V gene is TRBV11-2, the J gene TRBJ2-1; 9 nucleotides align to TRBD2. Germline V gene lookup returns CDR1 SGHAT and CDR2 FQNNGV. V lost 5 bases, J lost 8 bases, and 19 bases stayed unmatched. This CDR3 region has 18 residues. The chain's CDR3 is CASSRTLGAGGRRDEQFF. CDR3 nucleotides: TGTGCCAGCAGCCGAACCCTTGGGGCGGGAGGGAGGCGGGATGAGCAGTTCTTC. The whole variable domain, remainder taken from reference TRBV11-2 and TRBJ2-1, is EAGVAQSPRYKIIEKRQSVAFWCNPISGHATLYWYQQILGQGPKLLIQFQNNGVVDDSQLPKDRFSAERLKGVDSTLKIQPAKLEDSAVYLCASSRTLGAGGRRDEQFFGPGTRLTVL.

This clonotype has more than one count but fewer than ten. V and J are TRBV2 and TRBJ2-2; D is unclear. The CDR3 sequence is 15 residues long. CDR1 and CDR2 from the germline V gene are SNHLY and FYNNEI. The V and J ends lost 1 base and 6 bases respectively, with 12 bases between them. In DNA, the CDR3 is TGTGCCAGCAGTGAAGTACGGCAGGCGGCCGGGGAGCTGTTTTTT. Its protein is CASSEVRQAAGELFF.

V usage is TRBV28 and J usage is TRBJ2-7; D unclear. Germline values: CDR1 MDHEN, CDR2 SYDVKM. Trimming shortened V by 4 bases and J by 1 base, and 8 bases separated the two germline ends. The CDR3 runs 13 residues. The CDR3 protein is CASSSTPSYEQYF. The CDR3 nucleotides are TGTGCCAGCAGTTCTACTCCATCCTACGAGCAGTACTTC.

This chain joins TRBV19 and TRBJ2-1; D call uncertain. Germline CDR1 is LNHDA and CDR2 is SQIVND (reference sequence). The CDR3 has 13 amino acids. Trimming took 0 bases from V and 4 from J, leaving 4 bases between them. In nucleotides, the CDR3 is TGTGCCAGTAGTATAGATCGGTACAATGAGCAGTTCTTC. Translated, it gives CASSIDRYNEQFF.

The gene calls are TRBV5-1 and TRBJ2-3, with D possibly being TRBD2 (6 bases). Germline CDR1 is SGHRS and CDR2 is YFSETQ. This CDR3 comprises 15 residues. V gave up 4 bases and J gave up 0 bases, with 12 bases separating them. CDR3 nucleotides: TGCGCCAGCAGCGGGGGAGGAGGGAGCACAGATACGCAGTATTTT. Encoded protein: CASSGGGGSTDTQYF.